The clone carrying this T cell receptor beta chain appeared many times. The antigen remains undetermined. This entry is derived from a study of Graves' ophthalmopathy and Graves' hyperthyroidism. The CDR3 runs 14 residues. Trimming took 5 bases from V and 3 from J; bases not matched to a gene: 8. From germline, CDR1 is DFQATT and CDR2 SNEGSKA (reference sequence). Beta-chain TCR CDR3 regions were amplified from RNA transcripts. HTBI-primed RT-PCR formed the first round, and a multiplex PCR formed the second. TCRdb fed the multiplex PCR reads into MiXCR, producing one record per CDR3 protein. Of fewer than 650,000 distinct CDR3 sequences listed, about 24% are singletons. Study outcomes and limitations: Blood samples also showed most expanded thyroid clonotypes exceeding 0.001 frequency.

The V and J genes are TRBV20-1 and TRBJ2-7; 9 nucleotides line up with TRBD1. Sequenced: peripheral blood. This clonotype originated in a woman between 18 and 29 years old with stable Graves' hyperthyroidism. Some clones in this sample may be carry-over from other donors' samples. The DNA of the CDR3 is TGCAGTGCTGAGGGACAGGGTCGCCACTACGAGCAGTACTTC. It is translated as CSAEGQGRHYEQYF.